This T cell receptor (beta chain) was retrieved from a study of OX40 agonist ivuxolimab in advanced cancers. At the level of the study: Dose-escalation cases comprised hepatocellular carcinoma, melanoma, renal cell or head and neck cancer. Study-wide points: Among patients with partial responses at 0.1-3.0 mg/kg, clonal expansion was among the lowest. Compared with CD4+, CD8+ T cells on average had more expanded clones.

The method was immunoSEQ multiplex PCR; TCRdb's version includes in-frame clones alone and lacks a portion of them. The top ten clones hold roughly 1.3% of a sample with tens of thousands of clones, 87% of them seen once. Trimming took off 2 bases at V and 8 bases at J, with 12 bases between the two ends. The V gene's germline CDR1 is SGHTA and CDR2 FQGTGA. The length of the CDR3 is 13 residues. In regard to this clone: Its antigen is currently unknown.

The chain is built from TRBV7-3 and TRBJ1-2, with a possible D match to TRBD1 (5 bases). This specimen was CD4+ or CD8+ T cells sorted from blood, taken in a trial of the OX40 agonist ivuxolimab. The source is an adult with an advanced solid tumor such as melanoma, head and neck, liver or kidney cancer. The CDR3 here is CASSLDRTAGYTF. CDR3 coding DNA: TGTGCCAGCAGCTTAGACAGAACAGCGGGCTACACCTTC. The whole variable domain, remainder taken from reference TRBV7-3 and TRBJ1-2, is GAGVSQTPSNKVTEKGKYVELRCDPISGHTALYWYRQSLGQGPEFLIYFQGTGAADDSGLPNDRFFAVRPEGSVSTLKIQRTERGDSAVYLCASSLDRTAGYTFGSGTRLTVV.